This T cell receptor (beta chain) is from a study of vaccination and CD4 T cells after COVID-19. Overall study: Post-COVID sampling occurred a median roughly 100 days after diagnosis (range 35 to 161). Study-wide results and limits: Researchers report that a median roughly 85% of reactive clones in convalescent patients surfaced only post-vaccination.

Germline CDR1 and CDR2: SGHDN and FVKESK. This CDR3 is built from 13 residues. V gave up 6 bases and J gave up 5 bases; unmatched junction bases: 6. Researchers used the Oncomine TCR Beta short-read assay to sequence DNA from cultured CD4+ T cells. TCRdb itself ran the PCR reads through MiXCR, one entry per CDR3 protein. Of 7,600 or so distinct CDR3 sequences detected, 58% appear once; the ten largest clones hold around 30%. Treatment given: approximately 9-day PBMC culture with coronavirus spike peptide pools or control peptides (ViraFEST assay). The authors swapped half the medium for fresh IL-2 medium on days 3 and 7. Negative selection was the method that isolated CD4+ T cells after around 10 days of culture. Details on this clonotype: The antigen is not known.

This clonotype was sampled from a human donor who had recovered from COVID-19. Sequenced: CD4+ T cells from blood, cultured in vitro. V gene TRBV14 combines with J gene TRBJ2-7, with TRBD1 matching over 8 bases. The DNA for the CDR3 is TGTGCCAGCAGAAATCAGGGGGCAAACGAGCAGTACTTC. It codes for CASRNQGANEQYF. The complete variable domain, with remaining parts taken from reference TRBV14 and TRBJ2-7, reads EAGVTQFPSHSVIEKGQTVTLRCDPISGHDNLYWYRRVMGKEIKFLLHFVKESKQDESGMPNNRFLAERTGGTYSTLKVQPAELEDSGVYFCASRNQGANEQYFGPGTRLTVT.